These 10 T cell receptor beta chains came from one sample sequenced in a study of chemoradiotherapy in HPV16-positive cancers. Sequenced by immunoSEQ multiplex PCR; TCRdb stores in-frame clones only, minus some. The data show 6,000 to 9,500 clones, with roughly 80% seen just once and less than 8% held by the top ten. This specimen consisted of tumor tissue, obtained from a patient who underwent chemoradiotherapy. The source is a human donor with HPV-associated anogenital cancer.

The CDR3: CASSLASRGTEAFF. DNA of the CDR3: TGTGCCAGCAGCTTAGCGTCGAGGGGGACTGAAGCTTTCTTT. The chain has TRBV7-6 and TRBJ1-1; maybe TRBD1 (6 bases). Germline CDR1 reads SGHVS; CDR2 reads FNYEAQ. The CDR3 extends over 14 amino acids. V lost 0 bases to trimming and J lost 5 bases, with 10 bases between them.

This chain connects TRBV7-2 to TRBJ2-1; 10 nucleotides agree with TRBD2. V shed 5 bases, J shed 4 bases, and the junction held 5 bases outside the gene matches. The germline V gene has CDR1 SGHTA and CDR2 FQGNSA. This CDR3 has 15 residues. CDR3 coding DNA: TGTGCCAGCAGCATTAGCGGGGGGACTTACAATGAGCAGTTCTTC. Protein product: CASSISGGTYNEQFF. Full variable domain (outside the CDR3, taken from reference TRBV7-2 and TRBJ2-1): GAGVSQSPSNKVTEKGKDVELRCDPISGHTALYWYRQSLGQGLEFLIYFQGNSAPDKSGLPSDRFSAERTGGSVSTLTIQRTQQEDSAVYLCASSISGGTYNEQFFGPGTRLTVL.

The V and J genes are TRBV28 and TRBJ2-7; 7 bases agree with TRBD2. The V and J ends lost 2 bases and 2 bases, in that order; junction bases with no gene match: 9. CDR1 and CDR2 (germline): MDHEN, SYDVKM. The CDR3 extends over 16 amino acids. The DNA for the CDR3 is TGTGCCAGCAGTTTAATAGCCCAGCGGGGAACCTACGAGCAGTACTTC. This sequence encodes CASSLIAQRGTYEQYF.

This rearrangement joins TRBV10-3 to TRBJ2-5, with 8 bases aligning to TRBD2. V lost 4 bases, J lost 5 bases, and 9 bases stayed unmatched. The CDR3 runs 15 residues. Germline CDR1 ENHRY, CDR2 SYGVKD. As DNA, the CDR3 is TGTGCCATCAGTGTAGCTCTAGCGGGCGGGGAGACCCAGTACTTC. This encodes CAISVALAGGETQYF.

The V gene is TRBV18, the J gene TRBJ2-7, with D possibly TRBD2 on 5 matching bases. The V gene's germline CDR1 is KGHSH and CDR2 LQKENI. This CDR3 has 16 residues. Trimming stripped 3 bases from V and 0 bases from J, with 15 bases between. CDR3 residues: CASSPPLSGSSYEQYF. DNA for the CDR3: TGTGCCAGCTCACCTCCGTTGTCGGGGAGCTCCTACGAGCAGTACTTC. The full variable domain, with the rest looked up from reference TRBV18 and TRBJ2-7, is NAGVMQNPRHLVRRRGQEARLRCSPMKGHSHVYWYRQLPEEGLKFMVYLQKENIIDESGMPKERFSAEFPKEGPSILRIQQVVRGDSAAYFCASSPPLSGSSYEQYFGPGTRLTVT.

The J gene is TRBJ1-1, the V gene TRBV29-1, with unresolved D. Trimming pared 7 bases from V and 4 bases from J, leaving 16 bases between. Per germline, CDR1 SQVTM and CDR2 ANQGSEA. The length of the CDR3 is 13 residues. DNA for the CDR3: TGCAGCGCCTCCGGAGGGTACGGCACTGAAGCTTTCTTT. Amino acid sequence: CSASGGYGTEAFF.

The rearrangement links TRBV5-4 to TRBJ2-7; 7 bases line up with TRBD2. CDR3 length: 14 amino acids. V shed 5 bases, J shed 4 bases, and the junction held 9 bases outside the gene matches. The germline V gene encodes CDR1 SGHNT and CDR2 YYREEE (reference sequence). CDR3: CASSPGRVGYEQYF. The DNA of the CDR3 is TGTGCCAGCAGTCCTGGGAGGGTAGGGTACGAGCAGTACTTC.

The CDR3 protein is CASSRLLGQGNTGELFF. In DNA form, the CDR3 reads TGTGCCAGTAGTCGCCTGCTGGGACAGGGAAACACCGGGGAGCTGTTTTTT. The chain recombines TRBV19 with TRBJ2-2, with TRBD1 matching over 9 bases. J was trimmed by 2 bases and V by 5 bases; bases with no gene match: 9. CDR1 LNHDA and CDR2 SQIVND come from the germline V gene (reference sequence). The CDR3 sequence is 17 residues long.

This chain joins TRBV6-5 and TRBJ2-7; D not certain. Germline lookup yields CDR1 MNHEY and CDR2 SVGAGI. The CDR3 is 12 amino acids. The V end was cut by 9 bases, the J end by 6 bases, with 15 bases between. CDR3 amino acids: CARWDLRSEQYF. CDR3 coding DNA: TGTGCCAGGTGGGATTTACGCAGCGAGCAGTACTTC.

This chain joins TRBV10-3 and TRBJ2-2, with a tentative D call TRBD1 (6 bases). The CDR3 sequence is 15 residues long. Deletions cut 7 bases from V and 1 base from J, with 13 bases between. Germline-derived CDR1 and CDR2 are ENHRY and SYGVKD. CDR3 DNA: TGTGCCATCAAGAACGGACAGCAGAACACCGGGGAGCTGTTTTTT. Residues: CAIKNGQQNTGELFF.